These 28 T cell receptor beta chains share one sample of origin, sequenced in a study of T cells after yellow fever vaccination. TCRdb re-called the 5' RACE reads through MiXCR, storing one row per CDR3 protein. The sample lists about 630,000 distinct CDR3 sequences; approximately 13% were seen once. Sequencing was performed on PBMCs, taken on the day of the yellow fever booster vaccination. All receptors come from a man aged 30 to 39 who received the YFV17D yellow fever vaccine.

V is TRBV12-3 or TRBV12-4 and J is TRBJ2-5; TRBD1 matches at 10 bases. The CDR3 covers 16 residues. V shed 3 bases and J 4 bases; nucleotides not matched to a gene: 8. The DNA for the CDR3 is TGTGCCAGCAGTTTGGGTGTTGGGACAGGGGTAGAGACCCAGTACTTC. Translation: CASSLGVGTGVETQYF.

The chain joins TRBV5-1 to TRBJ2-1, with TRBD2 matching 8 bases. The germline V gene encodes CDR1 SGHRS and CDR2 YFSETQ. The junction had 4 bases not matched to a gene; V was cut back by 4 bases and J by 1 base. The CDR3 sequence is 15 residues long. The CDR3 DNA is TGCGCCAGCAGCAATAGCGGGACGTCCTACAATGAGCAGTTCTTC. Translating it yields CASSNSGTSYNEQFF.

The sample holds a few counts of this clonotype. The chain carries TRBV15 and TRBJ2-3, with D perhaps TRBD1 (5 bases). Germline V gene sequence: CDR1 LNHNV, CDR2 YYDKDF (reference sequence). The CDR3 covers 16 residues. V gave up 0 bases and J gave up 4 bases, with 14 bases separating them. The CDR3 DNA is TGTGCCACCAGCAGAGAAGGGGTGAGTGGACCAGATACGCAGTATTTT. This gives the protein CATSREGVSGPDTQYF. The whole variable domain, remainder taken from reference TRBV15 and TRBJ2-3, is DAMVIQNPRYQVTQFGKPVTLSCSQTLNHNVMYWYQQKSSQAPKLLFHYYDKDFNNEADTPDNFQSRRPNTSFCFLDIRSPGLGDTAMYLCATSREGVSGPDTQYFGPGTRLTVL.

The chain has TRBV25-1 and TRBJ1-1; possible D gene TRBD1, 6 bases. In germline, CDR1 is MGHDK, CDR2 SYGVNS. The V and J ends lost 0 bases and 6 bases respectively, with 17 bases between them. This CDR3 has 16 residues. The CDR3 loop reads CASSEYTGSVFPEAFF. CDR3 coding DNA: TGTGCCAGCAGTGAATATACAGGGTCTGTATTCCCTGAAGCTTTCTTT. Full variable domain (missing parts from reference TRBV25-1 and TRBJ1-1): EADIYQTPRYLVIGTGKKITLECSQTMGHDKMYWYQQDPGMELHLIHYSYGVNSTEKGDLSSESTVSRIRTEHFPLTLESARPSHTSQYLCASSEYTGSVFPEAFFGQGTRLTVV.

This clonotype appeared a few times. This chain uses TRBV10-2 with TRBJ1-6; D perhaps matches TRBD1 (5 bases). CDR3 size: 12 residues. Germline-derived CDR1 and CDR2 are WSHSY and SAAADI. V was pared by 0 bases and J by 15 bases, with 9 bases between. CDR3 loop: CASSESRGLLHF. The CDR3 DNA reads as TGCGCCAGCAGTGAGTCAAGGGGCCTCCTCCACTTT.

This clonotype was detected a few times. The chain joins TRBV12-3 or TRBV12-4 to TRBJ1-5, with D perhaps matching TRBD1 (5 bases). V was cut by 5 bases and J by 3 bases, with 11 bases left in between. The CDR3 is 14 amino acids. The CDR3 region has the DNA TGTGCCAGCAGTAGTCGACAGCTCAATCAGCCCCAGCATTTT. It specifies CASSSRQLNQPQHF.

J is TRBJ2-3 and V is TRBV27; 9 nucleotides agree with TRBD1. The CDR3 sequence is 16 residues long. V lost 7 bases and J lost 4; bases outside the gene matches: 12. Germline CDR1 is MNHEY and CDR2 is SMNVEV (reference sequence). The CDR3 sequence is CASTPRGGDRADTQYF. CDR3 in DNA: TGTGCCAGCACCCCCCGAGGTGGGGACAGGGCAGATACGCAGTATTTT.

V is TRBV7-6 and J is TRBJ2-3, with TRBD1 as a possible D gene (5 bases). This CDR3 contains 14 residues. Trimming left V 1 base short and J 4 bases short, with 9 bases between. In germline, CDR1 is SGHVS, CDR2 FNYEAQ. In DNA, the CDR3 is TGTGCCAGCAGCTTAGATCAGGGATCAGATACGCAGTATTTT. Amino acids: CASSLDQGSDTQYF.

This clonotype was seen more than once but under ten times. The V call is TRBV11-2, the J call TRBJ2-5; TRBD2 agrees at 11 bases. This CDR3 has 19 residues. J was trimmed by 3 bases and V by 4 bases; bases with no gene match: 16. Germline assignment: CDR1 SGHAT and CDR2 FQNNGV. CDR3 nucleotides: TGTGCCAGCAGCTCTCGTAGCGGGAGGGCCAGCTTGGGGGAAGAGACCCAGTACTTC. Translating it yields CASSSRSGRASLGEETQYF.

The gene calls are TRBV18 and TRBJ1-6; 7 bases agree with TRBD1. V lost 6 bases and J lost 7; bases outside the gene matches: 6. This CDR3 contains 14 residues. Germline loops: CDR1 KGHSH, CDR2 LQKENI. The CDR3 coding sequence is TGTGCCAGCTCGCCGGACAGGACGAATTCACCCCTCCACTTT. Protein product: CASSPDRTNSPLHF. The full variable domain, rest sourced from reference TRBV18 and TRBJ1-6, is NAGVMQNPRHLVRRRGQEARLRCSPMKGHSHVYWYRQLPEEGLKFMVYLQKENIIDESGMPKERFSAEFPKEGPSILRIQQVVRGDSAAYFCASSPDRTNSPLHFGNGTRLTVT.

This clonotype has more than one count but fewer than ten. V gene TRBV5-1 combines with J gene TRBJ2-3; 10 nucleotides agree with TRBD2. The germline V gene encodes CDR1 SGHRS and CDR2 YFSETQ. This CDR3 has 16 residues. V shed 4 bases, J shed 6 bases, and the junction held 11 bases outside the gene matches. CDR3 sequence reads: CASSPRTSGREDTQYF. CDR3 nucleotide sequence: TGCGCCAGCAGCCCTCGGACGAGCGGGAGGGAGGATACGCAGTATTTT.

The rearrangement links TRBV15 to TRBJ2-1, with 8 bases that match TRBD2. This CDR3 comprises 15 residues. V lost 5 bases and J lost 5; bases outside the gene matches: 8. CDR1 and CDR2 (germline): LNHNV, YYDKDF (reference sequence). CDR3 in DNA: TGTGCCACCAGCGAGAATAGCGGGACTCACAATGAGCAGTTCTTC. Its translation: CATSENSGTHNEQFF.

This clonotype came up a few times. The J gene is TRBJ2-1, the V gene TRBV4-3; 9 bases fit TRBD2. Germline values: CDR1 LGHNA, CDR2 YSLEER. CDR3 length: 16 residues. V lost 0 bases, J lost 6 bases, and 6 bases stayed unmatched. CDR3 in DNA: TGCGCCAGCAGCCAAGATAGGGGGCGGGGGGGCAATGAGCAGTTCTTC. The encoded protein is CASSQDRGRGGNEQFF.

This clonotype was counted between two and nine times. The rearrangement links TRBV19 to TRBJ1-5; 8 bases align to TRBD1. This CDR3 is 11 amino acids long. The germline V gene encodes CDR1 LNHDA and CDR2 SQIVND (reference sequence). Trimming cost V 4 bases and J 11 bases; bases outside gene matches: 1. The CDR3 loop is CASSKDRAQHF. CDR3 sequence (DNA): TGTGCCAGTAGTAAGGACAGGGCCCAGCATTTT.

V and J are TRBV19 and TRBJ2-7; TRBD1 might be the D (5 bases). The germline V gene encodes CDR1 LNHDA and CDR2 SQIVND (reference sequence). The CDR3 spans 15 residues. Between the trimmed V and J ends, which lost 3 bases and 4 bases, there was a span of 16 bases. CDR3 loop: CASSMVIGQAYEQYF. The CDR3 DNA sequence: TGTGCCAGTAGTATGGTTATAGGACAAGCATACGAGCAGTACTTC.

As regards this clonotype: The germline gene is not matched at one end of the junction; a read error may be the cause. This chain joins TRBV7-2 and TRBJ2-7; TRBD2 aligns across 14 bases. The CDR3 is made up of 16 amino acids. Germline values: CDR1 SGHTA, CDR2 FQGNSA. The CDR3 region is CASSFGTSGSSCEQYF. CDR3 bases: TGTGCCAGCAGCTTTGGGACTAGCGGGAGCTCCTGCGAGCAGTACTTC.

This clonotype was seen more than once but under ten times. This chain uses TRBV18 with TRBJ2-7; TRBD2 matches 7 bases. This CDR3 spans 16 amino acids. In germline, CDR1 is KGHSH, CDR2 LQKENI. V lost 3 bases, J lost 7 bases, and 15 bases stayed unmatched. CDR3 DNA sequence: TGTGCCAGCTCACCTGAGTACGGGGGAGGGCCGAGAGAGCAGTACTTC. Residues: CASSPEYGGGPREQYF.

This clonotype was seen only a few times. The CDR3 coding sequence is TGTGCCAGCAGTGCACTAACAGGCTTCAGAGGGCAGTTCTTC. Its translation is CASSALTGFRGQFF. This chain connects TRBV27 to TRBJ2-1, with a weak D call TRBD1 (5 bases). V lost 5 bases and J lost 12, with 20 bases in between. Per the germline V gene, CDR1 is MNHEY and CDR2 is SMNVEV (reference sequence). This CDR3 has 14 amino acids.

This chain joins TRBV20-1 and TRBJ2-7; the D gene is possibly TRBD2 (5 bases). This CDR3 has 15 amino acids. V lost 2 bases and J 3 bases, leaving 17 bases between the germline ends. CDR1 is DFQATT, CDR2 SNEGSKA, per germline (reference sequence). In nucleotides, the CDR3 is TGCAGTGCTAGAACCCTGGGAGAGCTAGACTACGAGCAGTACTTC. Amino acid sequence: CSARTLGELDYEQYF.

The DNA for the CDR3 is TGTGCCAGCAGTGAATTTTGGAACACTGAAGCTTTCTTT. Encoded protein: CASSEFWNTEAFF. The chain joins TRBV25-1 to TRBJ1-1; D unclear. V was pared by 1 base and J by 1 base, with 4 bases between. CDR1 is MGHDK, CDR2 SYGVNS, per germline. This CDR3 is built from 13 residues. Together with reference TRBV25-1 and TRBJ1-1, the CDR3 gives the full variable domain: EADIYQTPRYLVIGTGKKITLECSQTMGHDKMYWYQQDPGMELHLIHYSYGVNSTEKGDLSSESTVSRIRTEHFPLTLESARPSHTSQYLCASSEFWNTEAFFGQGTRLTVV.

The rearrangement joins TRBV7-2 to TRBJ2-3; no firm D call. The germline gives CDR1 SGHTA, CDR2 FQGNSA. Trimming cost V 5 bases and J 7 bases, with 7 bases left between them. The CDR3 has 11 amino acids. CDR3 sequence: CASSIGHTQYF. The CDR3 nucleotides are TGTGCCAGCAGCATCGGCCATACGCAGTATTTT.

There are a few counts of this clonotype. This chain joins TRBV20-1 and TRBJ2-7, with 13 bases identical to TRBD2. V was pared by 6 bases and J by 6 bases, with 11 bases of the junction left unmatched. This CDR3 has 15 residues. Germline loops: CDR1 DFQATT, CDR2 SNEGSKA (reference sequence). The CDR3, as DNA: TGCAGTGCCCTATCGGGACTAGCGGGACTCGGCGAGCAGTACTTC. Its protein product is CSALSGLAGLGEQYF.

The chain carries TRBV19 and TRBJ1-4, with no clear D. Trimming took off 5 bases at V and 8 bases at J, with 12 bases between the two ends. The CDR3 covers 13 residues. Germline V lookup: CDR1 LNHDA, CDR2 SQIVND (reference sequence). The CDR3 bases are TGTGCCAGTAGTCCATTGATGACAGAAAAACTGTTTTTT. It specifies CASSPLMTEKLFF.

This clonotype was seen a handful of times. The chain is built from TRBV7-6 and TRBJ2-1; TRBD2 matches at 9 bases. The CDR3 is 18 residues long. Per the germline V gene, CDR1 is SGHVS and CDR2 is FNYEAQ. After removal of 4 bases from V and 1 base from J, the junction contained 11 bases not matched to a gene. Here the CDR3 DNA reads TGTGCCAGCAGCTCCACGGGTTGGCGGGAGGGGTCCTACAATGAGCAGTTCTTC. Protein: CASSSTGWREGSYNEQFF. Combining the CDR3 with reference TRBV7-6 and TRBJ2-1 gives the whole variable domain GAGVSQSPRYKVTKRGQDVALRCDPISGHVSLYWYRQALGQGPEFLTYFNYEAQQDKSGLPNDRFSAERPEGSISTLTIQRTEQRDSAMYRCASSSTGWREGSYNEQFFGPGTRLTVL.

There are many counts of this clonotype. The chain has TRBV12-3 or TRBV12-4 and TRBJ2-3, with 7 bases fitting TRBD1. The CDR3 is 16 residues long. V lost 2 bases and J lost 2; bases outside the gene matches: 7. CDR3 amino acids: CASSLKPGQNTDTQYF. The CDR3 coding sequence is TGTGCCAGCAGTTTAAAGCCGGGACAGAACACAGATACGCAGTATTTT.

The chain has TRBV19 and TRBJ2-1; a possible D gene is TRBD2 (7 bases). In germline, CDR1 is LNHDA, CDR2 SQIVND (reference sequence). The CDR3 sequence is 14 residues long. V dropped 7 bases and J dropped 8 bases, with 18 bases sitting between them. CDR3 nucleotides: TGTGCCAGTAACTTCGCCGGGGGGCTTGATGAGCAGTTCTTC. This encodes CASNFAGGLDEQFF.

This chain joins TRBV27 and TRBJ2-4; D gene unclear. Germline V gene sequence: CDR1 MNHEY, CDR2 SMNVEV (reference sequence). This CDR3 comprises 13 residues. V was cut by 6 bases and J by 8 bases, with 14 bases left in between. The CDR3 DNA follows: TGTGCCAGCAGGACCCCCGGGTCGGACATTCAGTACTTC. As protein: CASRTPGSDIQYF.

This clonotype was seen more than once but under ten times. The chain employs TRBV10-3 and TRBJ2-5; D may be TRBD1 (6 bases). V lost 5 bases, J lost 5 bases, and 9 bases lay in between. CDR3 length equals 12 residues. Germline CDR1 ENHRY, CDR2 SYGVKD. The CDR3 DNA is TGTGCCATCAGTACAGGGATGGAGACCCAGTACTTC. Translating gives CAISTGMETQYF.